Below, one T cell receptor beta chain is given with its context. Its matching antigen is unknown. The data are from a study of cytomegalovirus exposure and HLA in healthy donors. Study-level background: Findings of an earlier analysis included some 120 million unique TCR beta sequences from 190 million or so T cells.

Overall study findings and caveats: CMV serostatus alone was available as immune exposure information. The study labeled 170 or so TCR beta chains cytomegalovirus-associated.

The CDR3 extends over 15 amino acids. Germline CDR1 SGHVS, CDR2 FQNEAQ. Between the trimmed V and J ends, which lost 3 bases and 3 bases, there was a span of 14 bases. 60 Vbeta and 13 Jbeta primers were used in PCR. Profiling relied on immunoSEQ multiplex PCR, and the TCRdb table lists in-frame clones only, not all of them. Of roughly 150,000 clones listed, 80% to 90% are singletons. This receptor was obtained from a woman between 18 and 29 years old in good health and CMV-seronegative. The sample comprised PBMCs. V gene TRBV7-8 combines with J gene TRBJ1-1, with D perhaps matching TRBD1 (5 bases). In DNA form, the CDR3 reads TGTGCCAGCAGCTTTGCAGGGAAGAAGGACACTGAAGCTTTCTTT. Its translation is CASSFAGKKDTEAFF.